The sequence of this TCR beta chain was determined in a study of blood T cell repertoires in COVID-19. TCRdb keeps only in-frame clones here, not all; method: immunoSEQ multiplex PCR. The data contain fewer than 250,000 clones, approximately 90% of them seen just once; the ten biggest clones take up 1.7%. The CDR3 runs 17 residues. Germline V CDR1 and CDR2: LGHNA, YNFKEQ. V lost 1 base and J 0 bases, leaving 12 bases between the germline ends. The rearrangement links TRBV4-2 to TRBJ1-4; the D gene is possibly TRBD1 (5 bases). Sequenced material: peripheral blood. The TCR was taken from a man between 65 and 80 years old with acute or convalescent COVID-19. CDR3 in DNA: TGTGCCAGCAGCCAAGGGGGCGCACAGGCAACTAATGAAAAACTGTTTTTT. This sequence encodes CASSQGGAQATNEKLFF.